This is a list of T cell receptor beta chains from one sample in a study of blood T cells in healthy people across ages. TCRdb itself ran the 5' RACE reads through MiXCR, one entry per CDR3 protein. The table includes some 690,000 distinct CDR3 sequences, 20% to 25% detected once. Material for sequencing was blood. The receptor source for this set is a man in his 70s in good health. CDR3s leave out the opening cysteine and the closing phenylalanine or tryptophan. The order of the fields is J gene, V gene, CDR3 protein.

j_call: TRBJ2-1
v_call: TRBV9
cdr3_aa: ASSSATGGHTYNEQF

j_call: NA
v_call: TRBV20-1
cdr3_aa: SASRRPNEQF

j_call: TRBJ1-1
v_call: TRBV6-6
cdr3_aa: ASSFTGGQGTEAF

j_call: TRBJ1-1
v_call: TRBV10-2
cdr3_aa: ASRSGGGHMNTEAF

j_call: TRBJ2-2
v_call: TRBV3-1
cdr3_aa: ASRRTERQGELF

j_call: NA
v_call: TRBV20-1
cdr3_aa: SARDLGTGGLHNEQY

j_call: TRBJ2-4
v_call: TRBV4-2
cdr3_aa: ASSQDLAGARLAKNIQY

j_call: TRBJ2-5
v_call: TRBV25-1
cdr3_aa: ASSEYTPNGQY

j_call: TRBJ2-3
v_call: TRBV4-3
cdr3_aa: ASSQDKIASDTQY

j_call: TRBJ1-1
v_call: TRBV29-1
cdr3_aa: SVGAGAPNTEAF

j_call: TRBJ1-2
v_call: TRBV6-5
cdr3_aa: ASSYSRPGAPGYT

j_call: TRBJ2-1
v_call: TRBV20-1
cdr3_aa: SARSGGSGANEQF

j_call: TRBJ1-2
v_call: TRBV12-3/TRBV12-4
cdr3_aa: ASSPKPGTYGYT

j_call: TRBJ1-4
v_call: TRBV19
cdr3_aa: ASSIGEVLNEKLF

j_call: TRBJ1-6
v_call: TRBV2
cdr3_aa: ASSGQGFSPLH

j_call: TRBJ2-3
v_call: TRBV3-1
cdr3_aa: ASSLREAGDTQY